This T cell receptor beta chain stems from a study of regulatory T cells in long-lasting Graves disease. Study-wide results and limits: Reduced TCR diversity was observed in persistent Graves' patients versus newly diagnosed patients. TRBV28, TRBJ1-2 and TRBJ2-5 were segments that persistent disease favored.

V lost 5 bases and J 2 bases, leaving 18 bases between the germline ends. This CDR3 has 17 residues. Germline V gives CDR1 MDHEN, CDR2 SYDVKM. Time point: persistent/refractory GD, antithyroid drugs over 5 years with positive TRAb. Construction of the TCR library relied on RNA isolated from PBMCs. Graves' disease diagnosis was established per American Thyroid Association guidelines. CDR3 regions were amplified by Arm-PCR using iRepertoire HTBI primers to build TCR beta libraries. A single record per CDR3 protein comes from TCRdb applying MiXCR to the multiplex PCR reads. The table records fewer than 450,000 distinct CDR3 sequences, roughly 20% of them present only once. Concerning this clonotype itself: Its specificity is unknown.

This receptor was identified in a female donor with Graves disease. V and J are TRBV28 and TRBJ2-2; D gene ambiguous. Sequencing was performed on peripheral blood mononuclear cells (PBMCs), taken when the disease was refractory, from a patient treated with antithyroid drugs. The CDR3 spells CASSSLPAGINTGELFF. Here the CDR3 DNA reads TGTGCCAGCAGTAGTCTCCCGGCAGGCATTAACACCGGGGAGCTGTTTTTT.